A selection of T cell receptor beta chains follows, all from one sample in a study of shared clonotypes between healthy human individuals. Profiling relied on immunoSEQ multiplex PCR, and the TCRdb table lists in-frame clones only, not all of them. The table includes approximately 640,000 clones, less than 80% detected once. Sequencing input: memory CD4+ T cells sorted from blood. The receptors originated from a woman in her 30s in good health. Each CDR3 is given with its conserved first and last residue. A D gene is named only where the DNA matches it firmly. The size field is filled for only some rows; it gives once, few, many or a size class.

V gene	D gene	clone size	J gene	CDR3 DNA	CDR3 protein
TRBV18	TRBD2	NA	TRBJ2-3	TGTGCCAGCTCCCTACTAGCGGGAACTAGCACAGATACGCAGTATTTT	CASSLLAGTSTDTQYF
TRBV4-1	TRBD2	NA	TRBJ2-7	TGCGCCAGCAGCCAAGGAGGCGGGAGGAGGAGCGAGCAGTACTTC	CASSQGGGRRSEQYF
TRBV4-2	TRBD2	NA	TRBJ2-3	TGTGCCAGCAGCCAAGTTGGGCGGGAGGGCCCTACAGATACGCAGTATTTT	CASSQVGREGPTDTQYF
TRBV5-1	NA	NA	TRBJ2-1	TGCGCCAGCAGCTTCGGAGACAATGAGCAGTTCTTC	CASSFGDNEQFF
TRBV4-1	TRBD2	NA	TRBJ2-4	TGCGCCAGCAGCCAAGGGACTAGCTTGAACATTCAGTACTTC	CASSQGTSLNIQYF
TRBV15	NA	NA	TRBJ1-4	TGTGCCACCAGCAGAGCGAACAGGGCGAATGAAAAACTGTTTTTT	CATSRANRANEKLFF
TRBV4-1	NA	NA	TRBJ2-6	TGCGCCAGTTCTGGGTGGTCTAGAAACTCTGGGGCCAACGTCCTGACTTTC	CASSGWSRNSGANVLTF
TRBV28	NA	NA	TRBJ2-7	TGTGCCAGCAGTTTATACACCCACCCCTACGAGCAGTACTTC	CASSLYTHPYEQYF
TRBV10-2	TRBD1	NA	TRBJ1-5	TGCGCCAGCAGAGGACAGGAAAGCAATCAGCCCCAGCATTTT	CASRGQESNQPQHF
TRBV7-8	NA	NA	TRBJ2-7	TGTGCCAGCAGCTTAGGGCCCGGGGGAAGCCCCTTAGCGCAGTACTTC	CASSLGPGGSPLAQYF
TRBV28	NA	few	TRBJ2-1	TGTGCCAGCGGGGACTCTTACCGGGATGAGCAGTTCTTC	CASGDSYRDEQFF
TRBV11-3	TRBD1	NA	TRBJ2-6	TGTGCCAGCAGCTCTGGACAGGGGGCGCCTGGGGCCAACGTCCTGACTTTC	CASSSGQGAPGANVLTF
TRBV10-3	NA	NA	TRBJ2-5	TGTGCCATCAAGGGGGACCAAGAGACCCAGTACTTC	CAIKGDQETQYF
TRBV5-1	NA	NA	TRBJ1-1	TGCGCCAGCAGCTTGTTGGTGTTGAACACTGAAGCTTTCTTT	CASSLLVLNTEAFF
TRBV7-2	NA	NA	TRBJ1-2	TGTGCCAGCAGCTTAGGGGTTAACAGGGCCTCCTCGGGCTATGGCTACACCTTC	CASSLGVNRASSGYGYTF
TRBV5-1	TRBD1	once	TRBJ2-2	TGCGCCAGCAGCCGCCAGGACAGGCACACCGGGGAGCTGTTTTTT	CASSRQDRHTGELFF
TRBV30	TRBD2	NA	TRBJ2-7	TGTGCCTGGAGGACTAGCGGGAGTAGGTACGAGCAGTACTTC	CAWRTSGSRYEQYF
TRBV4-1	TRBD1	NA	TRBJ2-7	TGCGCCAGCAGCCACAACCTCCGGGACAGGGGTCGCTACGAGCAGTACTTC	CASSHNLRDRGRYEQYF
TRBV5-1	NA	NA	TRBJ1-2	TGCGCCAGCAGCTTGGAGGCAGGGCATAACTATGGCTACACCTTC	CASSLEAGHNYGYTF
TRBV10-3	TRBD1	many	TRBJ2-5	TGTGCCATCTCGCCCGGGACAGGCGAAGAGACCCAGTACTTC	CAISPGTGEETQYF
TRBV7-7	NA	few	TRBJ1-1	TGTGCCAGCAGCCAGGATCCAAACACTGAAGCTTTCTTT	CASSQDPNTEAFF
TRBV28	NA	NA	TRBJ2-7	TGTGCCAGCAGTCCACAGGCGATGTCCTCCTACGAGCAGTACTTC	CASSPQAMSSYEQYF
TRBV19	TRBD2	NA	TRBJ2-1	TGTGCCAGCACGACTAGCGGGAGAGGCAATGAGCAGTTCTTC	CASTTSGRGNEQFF
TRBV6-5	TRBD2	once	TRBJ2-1	TGTGCCAGCTCCTTTAGGGCGGGAGGGCGTTATGAGCAGTTCTTC	CASSFRAGGRYEQFF
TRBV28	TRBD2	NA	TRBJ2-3	TGTGCCAGCAGAAGGACTAGCGCCACAGATACGCAGTATTTT	CASRRTSATDTQYF
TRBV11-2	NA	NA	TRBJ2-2	TGTGCCAGCAGCTTAGCCTGGGACACCGGGGAGCTGTTTTTT	CASSLAWDTGELFF
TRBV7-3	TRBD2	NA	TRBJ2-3	TGTGCCAGCAGCTTATCACGGGAGGGCGGCGATACGCAGTATTTT	CASSLSREGGDTQYF
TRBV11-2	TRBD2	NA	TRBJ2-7	TGTGCCAGCAGCCTGAGGACTAGCGGCTACGAGCAGTACTTC	CASSLRTSGYEQYF
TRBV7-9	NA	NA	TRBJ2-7	TGTGCCAGCAGCTTAGCCGACATATACGAGCAGTACTTC	CASSLADIYEQYF
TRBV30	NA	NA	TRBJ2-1	TGTGCCTGGGGCCCGAATCCTCGGGGGCCTGTTGAGCAGTTCTTC	CAWGPNPRGPVEQFF
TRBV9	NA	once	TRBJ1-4	TGTGCCAGCAGCGTCGACGGTCCCCATCGGGAACTGTTTTTT	CASSVDGPHRELFF
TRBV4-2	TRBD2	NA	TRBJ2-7	TGTGCCAGCAGCCAAGCTACGACTAGCGGGATCGACGAGCAGTACTTC	CASSQATTSGIDEQYF
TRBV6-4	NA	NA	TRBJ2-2	TGTGCCAGCAGCCCTCTATTCCGTGAGAACACCGGGGAGCTGTTTTTT	CASSPLFRENTGELFF
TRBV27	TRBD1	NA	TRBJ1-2	TGTGCCAGCAGTTTAAGGGGACAGGGGGCATTTGGCTACACCTTC	CASSLRGQGAFGYTF
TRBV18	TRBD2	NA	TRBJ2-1	TGTGCCAGCTCACCGTGGGAGGGACGACGCTACAATGAGCAGTTCTTC	CASSPWEGRRYNEQFF
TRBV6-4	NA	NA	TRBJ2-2	TGTGCCAGCAGTGTGCAAACAGGGACGGACACCGGGGAGCTGTTTTTT	CASSVQTGTDTGELFF
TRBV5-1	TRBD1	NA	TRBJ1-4	TGCGCCAGCAGCCCGAGACAGGGACTTACTAATGAAAAACTGTTTTTT	CASSPRQGLTNEKLFF
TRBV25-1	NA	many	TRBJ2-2	TGTGCCAGCAGAGCCCCTGGACATAACACCGGGGAGCTGTTTTTT	CASRAPGHNTGELFF
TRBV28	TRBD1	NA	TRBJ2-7	TGTGCCAGCATCCCTGAAGCCGGGACAGGGGGCAGAGTGAAGCAGTACTTC	CASIPEAGTGGRVKQYF
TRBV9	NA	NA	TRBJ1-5	TGTGCCAGCAGCCCAACATCGGAGGGTTCCCAGCCCCAGCATTTT	CASSPTSEGSQPQHF
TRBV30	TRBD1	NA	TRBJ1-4	TGTGCCTTCCGGGACAGGGGAATTCCAACTAATGAAAAACTGTTTTTT	CAFRDRGIPTNEKLFF
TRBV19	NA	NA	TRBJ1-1	TGTGCCAGTAGCCCTGACAGGAGGAACACTGAAGCTTTCTTT	CASSPDRRNTEAFF
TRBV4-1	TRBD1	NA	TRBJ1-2	TGCGCCAGCAGCCAGGGACAGGGAGTTAGTTATGGCTACACCTTC	CASSQGQGVSYGYTF
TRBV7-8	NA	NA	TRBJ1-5	TGTGCCAGCAGCTTAGCGCGACAGGGCAATCAGCCCCAGCATTTT	CASSLARQGNQPQHF
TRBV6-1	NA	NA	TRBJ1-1	TGTGCCAGCACCGTGGACAGCCTGAACACTGAAGCTTTCTTT	CASTVDSLNTEAFF
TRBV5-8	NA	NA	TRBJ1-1	TGTGCCAGCAGCCACCGACAGACAGGGAACACTGAAGCTTTCTTT	CASSHRQTGNTEAFF